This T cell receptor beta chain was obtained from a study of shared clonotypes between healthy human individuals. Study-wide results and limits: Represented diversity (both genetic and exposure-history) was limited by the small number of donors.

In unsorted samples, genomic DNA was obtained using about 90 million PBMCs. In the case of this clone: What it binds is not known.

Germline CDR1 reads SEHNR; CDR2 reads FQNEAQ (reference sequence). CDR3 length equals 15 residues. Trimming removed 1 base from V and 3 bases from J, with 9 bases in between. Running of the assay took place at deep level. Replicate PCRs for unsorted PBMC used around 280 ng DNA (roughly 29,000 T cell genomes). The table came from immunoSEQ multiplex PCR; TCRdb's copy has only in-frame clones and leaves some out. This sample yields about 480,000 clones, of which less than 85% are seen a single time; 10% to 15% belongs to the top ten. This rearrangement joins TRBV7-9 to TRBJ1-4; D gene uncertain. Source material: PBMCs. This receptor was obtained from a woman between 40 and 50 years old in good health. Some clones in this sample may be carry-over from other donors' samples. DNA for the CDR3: TGTGCCAGCAGCTTAGGAGCGTCGTCTAATGAAAAACTGTTTTTT. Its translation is CASSLGASSNEKLFF.